Listed here is a single T cell receptor beta chain. Unique molecular identifiers were incorporated during preparation of the TCRbeta library. MiXCR was run by TCRdb on the PCR reads, yielding one entry per CDR3 protein. The table shows 250,000 to 300,000 distinct CDR3 sequences, with 9.5% to 10% occurring only once. The data belong to a study of T-cell reconstitution after alpha-beta-depleted transplantation in children. From germline, CDR1 is SGHAT and CDR2 FQNNGV. This CDR3 is built from 16 residues. V lost 4 bases, J lost 0 bases, and 6 bases stayed unmatched. The sequencing here drew on PBMCs from the stem cell graft donor, taken from the stem cell graft. This receptor was taken from a human donor who donated a stem cell graft to a child with SCID. V and J are TRBV11-2 and TRBJ2-1, with TRBD2 matching over 7 bases. The CDR3 region is CASSSPGGSSYNEQFF. For the CDR3, the DNA is TGTGCCAGCAGCTCCCCCGGGGGGTCCTCCTACAATGAGCAGTTCTTC.